This entry is about one T cell receptor (beta chain). As yet, its antigen is unknown. Method: immunoSEQ multiplex PCR; TCRdb's copy keeps in-frame clones and lacks some. Of about 74,000 clones listed, 75% to 90% are singletons. The sample comes from a study of T cell clones after liver transplantation. Study in general: A pre-transplant mixed lymphocyte reaction with TCRbeta sequencing defined graft-donor-reactive clones followed in post-transplant blood. The study, taken as a whole, reports: Donor-reactive sequences fell more than third party-reactive ones, suggesting partial deletion. Low donor cell numbers restricted donor-reactive repertoire measurement in a couple of subjects. Post-transplant, graft-donor-reactive CD4 TCRbeta sequences in blood dropped significantly in most of the 8 subjects.

CDR1 is SNHLY and CDR2 is FYNNEI in the germline V gene. The CDR3 loop spans 17 amino acids. Trimming stripped 4 bases from V and 0 bases from J, with 15 bases between. The receptor comes from a human donor who received a liver transplant. Sequenced material: CD4+ T cells from blood, taken before liver transplant. V usage is TRBV2 and J usage is TRBJ1-4, with a possible D match to TRBD1 (6 bases). The CDR3 is CASSAGGPSSTNEKLFF. The CDR3 DNA is TGTGCCAGCAGTGCGGGGGGCCCTAGCTCAACTAATGAAAAACTGTTTTTT.